Shown below are 27 T cell receptor beta chains from a single sample sequenced in a study of cytomegalovirus exposure and HLA in healthy donors. PCR used 60 Vbeta primers and 13 Jbeta primers. Method: immunoSEQ multiplex PCR; TCRdb's copy keeps in-frame clones and lacks some. The profile shows 35,000 to 45,000 clones, about 78% of them singletons. Sequencing was performed on PBMCs. The receptors originated from a woman in her thirties in good health and CMV-seronegative.

The chain has TRBV4-1 and TRBJ2-5; TRBD2 is a possible D gene (5 bases). This CDR3 is 16 amino acids long. Germline CDR1 and CDR2: MGHRA and YSYEKL. V was pared by 1 base and J by 5 bases, with 17 bases between. The CDR3 region is CASSQGTVGVQETQYF. The CDR3 bases are TGCGCCAGCAGCCAAGGAACTGTCGGGGTCCAGGAGACCCAGTACTTC.

The V gene is TRBV28, the J gene TRBJ2-3; D perhaps matches TRBD1 (5 bases). The V end was cut by 6 bases, the J end by 0 bases, with 16 bases between. Germline assignment: CDR1 MDHEN and CDR2 SYDVKM. The CDR3 covers 16 residues. CDR3 protein: CASRGPALSSTDTQYF. DNA of the CDR3: TGTGCCAGCAGGGGGCCGGCCCTTAGCAGCACAGATACGCAGTATTTT.

The chain couples TRBV7-2 to TRBJ2-1, with 10 positions matching TRBD2. The ends lost 5 bases at V and 7 bases at J; junction bases unmatched: 11. This CDR3 is 16 amino acids long. CDR1 and CDR2 (germline): SGHTA, FQGNSA. CDR3 coding DNA: TGTGCCAGCAGCCCCGGGACGCTAGCGGGGGTTAATGAGCAGTTCTTC. This translates into CASSPGTLAGVNEQFF.

The CDR3 protein is CAWRESGGTEAFF. The CDR3 coding sequence is TGTGCCTGGAGGGAGTCCGGGGGCACTGAAGCTTTCTTT. V and J are TRBV30 and TRBJ1-1; perhaps TRBD1 as D (5 bases). Trimming cost V 3 bases and J 4 bases, with 12 bases left between them. Germline CDR1 GTSNPN, CDR2 SVGIG (reference sequence). The CDR3 contains 13 residues.

The chain recombines TRBV19 with TRBJ2-3; 8 bases match TRBD2. The CDR3 runs to 15 residues. Germline CDR1 and CDR2: LNHDA and SQIVND (reference sequence). V shed 6 bases, J shed 3 bases, and the junction held 8 bases outside the gene matches. The CDR3 DNA is TGTGCCAGTAGCCTCTTGTCGGGAGGGACAGATACGCAGTATTTT. This sequence encodes CASSLLSGGTDTQYF.

This chain connects TRBV5-1 to TRBJ1-2, with 9 bases identical to TRBD1. Germline V gene sequence: CDR1 SGHRS, CDR2 YFSETQ. V trimming: 0 bases; J trimming: 2 bases; junction bases outside the gene matches: 8. The CDR3 is made up of 17 amino acids. Here the CDR3 DNA reads TGCGCCAGCAGCTTGGGAGCCGGGACAGGGCTAAACTATGGCTACACCTTC. Encoded protein: CASSLGAGTGLNYGYTF.

The CDR3 sequence is CASRDSQSSYNSPLHF. The CDR3 nucleotides are TGCGCCAGCAGAGACAGTCAGAGCTCCTATAATTCACCCCTCCACTTT. J is TRBJ1-6 and V is TRBV10-2, with D maybe TRBD1 (5 bases). CDR3 length: 16 amino acids. Trimming took off 6 bases at V and 0 bases at J, with 12 bases between the two ends. Germline CDR1 WSHSY, CDR2 SAAADI.

The J gene is TRBJ1-2, the V gene TRBV30; 8 bases match TRBD1. This CDR3 is 13 amino acids long. The ends lost 3 bases at V and 9 bases at J; junction bases unmatched: 9. In germline, CDR1 is GTSNPN, CDR2 SVGIG (reference sequence). The CDR3 region is CAWSRGQEKRYTF. The CDR3 DNA reads TGTGCCTGGAGCCGGGGACAGGAGAAACGCTACACCTTC.

The chain links TRBV5-5 to TRBJ1-2, with a tentative D call TRBD1 (5 bases). Germline loops: CDR1 SGHKS, CDR2 YYEKEE (reference sequence). The CDR3 has 15 residues. Between the trimmed V and J ends, which lost 2 bases and 0 bases, there was a span of 11 bases. In DNA form, the CDR3 reads TGTGCCAGCAGCTTTTCAGACAGCCCTAACTATGGCTACACCTTC. Its protein product is CASSFSDSPNYGYTF. Filled out from reference TRBV5-5 and TRBJ1-2, the complete variable domain reads DAGVTQSPTHLIKTRGQQVTLRCSPISGHKSVSWYQQVLGQGPQFIFQYYEKEERGRGNFPDRFSARQFPNYSSELNVNALLLGDSALYLCASSFSDSPNYGYTFGSGTRLTVV.

The J gene is TRBJ1-3, the V gene TRBV5-1; the match to TRBD1 covers 8 bases. CDR3 length equals 14 residues. Germline-derived CDR1 and CDR2 are SGHRS and YFSETQ. The J segment lost 3 bases and the V segment lost 4 bases, leaving 3 bases of the junction unmatched. The CDR3 DNA is TGCGCCAGCAGCGTAGACAGGGGTGGAAACACCATATATTTT. This encodes CASSVDRGGNTIYF.

Only one count was recorded for this clone. This chain connects TRBV23-1 to TRBJ2-7; D perhaps matches TRBD2 (5 bases). TRBV23-1 is labeled an ORF, and its function is uncertain. The CDR3 covers 16 residues. Trimming stripped 6 bases from V and 2 bases from J, with 20 bases between. CDR3 in DNA: TGCGCCAGCAGCCCCTACCGTCGAGGGAACACCTACGAGCAGTACTTC. Protein product: CASSPYRRGNTYEQYF.

This sequence joins TRBV10-3 and TRBJ1-4, with D possibly being TRBD1 (6 bases). Trimming took 8 bases from V and 3 from J, leaving 10 bases between them. The CDR3 covers 13 residues. Germline V gives CDR1 ENHRY, CDR2 SYGVKD. The CDR3 DNA follows: TGTGCCATCTCCAGGGGCGCTAATGAAAAACTGTTTTTT. It translates to CAISRGANEKLFF.

This clone was seen only a few times. This rearrangement joins TRBV7-9 to TRBJ2-3, with a possible D match to TRBD2 (5 bases). The V gene lost 8 bases and the J gene lost 4 bases, with 10 bases spanning the gap. The germline CDR1 and CDR2 sequences are SEHNR and FQNEAQ (reference sequence). CDR3 length: 12 residues. This CDR3 is CASLEVADTQYF. Here the CDR3 DNA reads TGTGCCAGCTTGGAGGTGGCAGATACGCAGTATTTT.

This clone was seen a few times. V gene TRBV30 combines with J gene TRBJ2-6; maybe TRBD2 (6 bases). This CDR3 is built from 17 residues. The V and J ends lost 1 base and 0 bases respectively, with 13 bases between them. Germline CDR1 is GTSNPN and CDR2 is SVGIG (reference sequence). The CDR3 sequence is CAWSGGGESSGANVLTF. The CDR3 coding sequence is TGTGCCTGGAGTGGTGGCGGGGAGAGCTCTGGGGCCAACGTCCTGACTTTC. Combining the CDR3 with reference TRBV30 and TRBJ2-6 gives the whole variable domain SQTIHQWPATLVQPVGSPLSLECTVEGTSNPNLYWYRQAAGRGLQLLFYSVGIGQISSEVPQNLSASRPQDRQFILSSKKLLLSDSGFYLCAWSGGGESSGANVLTFGAGSRLTVL.

The V call is TRBV7-9, the J call TRBJ2-7; 12 bases fit TRBD2. V lost 1 base to trimming and J lost 5 bases; unmatched junction nucleotides: 6. The CDR3 totals 16 residues. Looked up from germline, CDR1 is SEHNR and CDR2 is FQNEAQ (reference sequence). CDR3 coding DNA: TGTGCCAGCAGCTTAGGCCTCCTAGCGGGAGGGAACGAGCAGTACTTC. Translated, it gives CASSLGLLAGGNEQYF.

The CDR3 protein is CSVRAGGAKGANVLTF. The CDR3 DNA reads as TGCAGCGTTAGGGCGGGGGGCGCGAAAGGGGCCAACGTCCTGACTTTC. This rearrangement joins TRBV29-1 to TRBJ2-6; 8 bases align to TRBD2. Germline V lookup: CDR1 SQVTM, CDR2 ANQGSEA. The CDR3 totals 16 residues. Losses at the gene ends were 5 bases for V and 4 bases for J; bases not matched to a gene: 10.

The V call is TRBV6-5, the J call TRBJ1-2; D uncertain. CDR1 is MNHEY and CDR2 is SVGAGI in the germline V gene. The CDR3 is 15 residues long. V lost 4 bases to trimming and J lost 6 bases, with 18 bases between them. The CDR3 DNA is TGTGCCAGCAGTTCCGCCGGTTCTGACATAGATGGCTACACCTTC. It translates to CASSSAGSDIDGYTF.

V is TRBV29-1 and J is TRBJ1-1; TRBD1 might be the D (6 bases). Trimming pared 7 bases from V and 3 bases from J, leaving 18 bases between. This CDR3 has 14 amino acids. CDR1 SQVTM and CDR2 ANQGSEA come from the germline V gene. CDR3 in DNA: TGCAGCGCTCAAATCAGGGAGGGGGACACTGAAGCTTTCTTT. Amino acid sequence: CSAQIREGDTEAFF. Filled out from reference TRBV29-1 and TRBJ1-1, the complete variable domain reads SAVISQKPSRDICQRGTSLTIQCQVDSQVTMMFWYRQQPGQSLTLIATANQGSEATYESGFVIDKFPISRPNLTFSTLTVSNMSPEDSSIYLCSAQIREGDTEAFFGQGTRLTVV.

The chain carries TRBV2 and TRBJ1-1; no firm D call. This CDR3 spans 11 amino acids. Germline V lookup: CDR1 SNHLY, CDR2 FYNNEI. The ends were cut back, 6 bases at V and 4 bases at J, with 6 bases in the middle. CDR3 protein: CASSEGTEAFF. The CDR3, as DNA: TGTGCCAGCAGCGAGGGCACTGAAGCTTTCTTT.

The rearrangement uses TRBV5-6 and TRBJ2-5; TRBD1 aligns across 7 bases. Looked up from germline, CDR1 is SGHDT and CDR2 is YYEEEE. The V and J ends lost 4 bases and 3 bases, in that order; junction bases with no gene match: 12. The CDR3 loop spans 16 amino acids. The CDR3 region is CASSAFLGTVEETQYF. The CDR3 DNA sequence: TGTGCCAGCAGCGCGTTCTTAGGGACAGTTGAAGAGACCCAGTACTTC.

This clone was counted once. V gene TRBV5-6 combines with J gene TRBJ2-3; weak D call: TRBD2 (6 bases). This CDR3 has 14 residues. Germline V gene data show CDR1 as SGHDT and CDR2 as YYEEEE. Trimming pared 0 bases from V and 4 bases from J, leaving 9 bases between. The CDR3 DNA sequence: TGTGCCAGCAGCTTGGTGTCGGGGGCAGATACGCAGTATTTT. Translated, it gives CASSLVSGADTQYF.

The chain uses TRBV7-7 and TRBJ2-1; TRBD2 matches at 8 bases. This CDR3 spans 16 amino acids. Germline assignment: CDR1 SSHAT and CDR2 FNYEAQ (reference sequence). The J segment lost 7 bases and the V segment lost 5 bases, leaving 13 bases of the junction unmatched. In DNA form, the CDR3 reads TGTGCCAGCAGCCCCTCGATAGCGGGGATATGGAATGAGCAGTTCTTC. Its protein is CASSPSIAGIWNEQFF. Combining the CDR3 with reference TRBV7-7 and TRBJ2-1 gives the whole variable domain GAGVSQSPRYKVTKRGQDVTLRCDPISSHATLYWYQQALGQGPEFLTYFNYEAQPDKSGLPSDRFSAERPEGSISTLTIQRTEQRDSAMYRCASSPSIAGIWNEQFFGPGTRLTVL.

The J gene is TRBJ1-3, the V gene TRBV29-1; a possible D gene is TRBD1 (5 bases). The germline gives CDR1 SQVTM, CDR2 ANQGSEA. This CDR3 has 15 amino acids. Trimming pared 6 bases from V and 1 base from J, leaving 16 bases between. The CDR3 sequence is CSVREGVLSGNTIYF. The CDR3 DNA follows: TGCAGCGTCAGGGAAGGGGTTTTGTCTGGAAACACCATATATTTT.

The V call is TRBV5-1, the J call TRBJ2-3, with TRBD1 matching over 7 bases. The CDR3 extends over 17 amino acids. The junction had 12 bases not matched to a gene; V was cut back by 3 bases and J by 2 bases. Germline assignment: CDR1 SGHRS and CDR2 YFSETQ. CDR3 bases: TGCGCCAGCAGCTCACGGGAAGGGGACAGCCACACAGATACGCAGTATTTT. Its translation is CASSSREGDSHTDTQYF.

The chain recombines TRBV4-1 with TRBJ2-2; TRBD2 is a possible D gene (6 bases). CDR1 MGHRA and CDR2 YSYEKL come from the germline V gene. This CDR3 spans 11 amino acids. The V end was cut by 8 bases, the J end by 8 bases, with 9 bases between. DNA of the CDR3: TGCGCCAGCGTGGGGGGTGGGGAGCTGTTTTTT. Its protein product is CASVGGGELFF.

This clone came up a few times. This chain uses TRBV30 with TRBJ1-4; tentative D call: TRBD1 (6 bases). The V gene's germline CDR1 is GTSNPN and CDR2 SVGIG (reference sequence). The CDR3 totals 13 residues. Trimming took 8 bases from V and 7 from J, leaving 17 bases between them. The CDR3 DNA sequence: TGTGCCCACGATTTGACAGGCGTTGAAAAACTGTTTTTT. Its protein is CAHDLTGVEKLFF.

The chain couples TRBV6-6 to TRBJ2-7; 10 bases map to TRBD2. V lost 6 bases to trimming and J lost 3 bases; unmatched junction nucleotides: 8. Germline CDR1 is MNHNY and CDR2 is SVGAGI (reference sequence). CDR3 length equals 15 residues. CDR3 sequence reads: CASSLTSGADYEQYF. CDR3 coding DNA: TGTGCCAGCAGCCTCACTAGCGGGGCGGACTACGAGCAGTACTTC.